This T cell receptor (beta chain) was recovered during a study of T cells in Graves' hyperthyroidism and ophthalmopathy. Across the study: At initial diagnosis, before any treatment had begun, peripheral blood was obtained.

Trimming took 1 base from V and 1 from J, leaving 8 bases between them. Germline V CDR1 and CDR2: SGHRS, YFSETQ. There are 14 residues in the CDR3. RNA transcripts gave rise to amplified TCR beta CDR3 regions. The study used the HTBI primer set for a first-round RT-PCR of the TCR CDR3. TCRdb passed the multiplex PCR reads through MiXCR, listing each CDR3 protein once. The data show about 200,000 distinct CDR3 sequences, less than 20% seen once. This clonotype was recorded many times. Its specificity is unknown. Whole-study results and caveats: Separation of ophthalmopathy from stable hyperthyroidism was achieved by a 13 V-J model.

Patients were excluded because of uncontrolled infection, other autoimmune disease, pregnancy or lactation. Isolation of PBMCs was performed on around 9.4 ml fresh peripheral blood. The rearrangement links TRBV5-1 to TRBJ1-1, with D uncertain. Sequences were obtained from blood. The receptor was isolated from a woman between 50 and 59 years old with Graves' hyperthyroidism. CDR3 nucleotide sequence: TGCGCCAGCAGCTTGACAGCGACGAACACTGAAGCTTTCTTT. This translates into CASSLTATNTEAFF.